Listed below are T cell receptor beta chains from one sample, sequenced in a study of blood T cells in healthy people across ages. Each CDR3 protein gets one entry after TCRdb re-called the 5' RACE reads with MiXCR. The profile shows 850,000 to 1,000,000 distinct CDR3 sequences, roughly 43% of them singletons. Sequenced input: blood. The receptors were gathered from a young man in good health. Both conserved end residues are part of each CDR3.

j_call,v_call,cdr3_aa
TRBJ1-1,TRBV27,CASSQYTVETEAFF
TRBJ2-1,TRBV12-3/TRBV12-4,CASSPGLAGGPENEQFF
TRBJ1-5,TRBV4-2,CASSQDTHRPQHF
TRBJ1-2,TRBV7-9,CAGDPLGDTNYGYTF
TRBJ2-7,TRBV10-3,CAISETGTGYEQYF
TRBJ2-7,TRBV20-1,CSASDPSATHYEQYF
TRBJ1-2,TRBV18,CASSPMASLRRETNYGYTF
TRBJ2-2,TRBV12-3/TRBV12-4,CASTQGQGATGELFF
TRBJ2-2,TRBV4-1,CASSQGPEANPNTGELFF
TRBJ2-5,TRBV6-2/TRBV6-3,CASSYSPSGWETQYF
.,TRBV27,CATKRNDIQYF
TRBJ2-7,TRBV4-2,CASSQGPLAGGDYEQYF
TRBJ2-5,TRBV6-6,CASSRLETQYF
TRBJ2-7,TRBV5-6,CASSWGTGASYEQYF
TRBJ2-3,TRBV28,CASSPGQEDTQYF
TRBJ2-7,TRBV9,CASSAGGLIYEQYF
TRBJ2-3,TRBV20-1,CSAPDRADTQYF
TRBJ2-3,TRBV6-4,CASSDVQGADTQYF
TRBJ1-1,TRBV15,CATLQGAFGVAEAFF
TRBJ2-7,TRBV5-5,CASSSATQSYEQYF
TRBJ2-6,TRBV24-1,CATSDLGGAYGANVLTF
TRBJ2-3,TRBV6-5,CASSGQGGGDTQYF
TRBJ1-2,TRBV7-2,CASSFGQGLLDGYTF
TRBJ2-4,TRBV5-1,CASSLYAGEAKNIQYF
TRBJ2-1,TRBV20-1,CSARAGYSYNEQFF
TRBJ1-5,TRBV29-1,CSVDSELNQPQHF
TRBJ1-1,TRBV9,CASSVGGLGNTEAFF
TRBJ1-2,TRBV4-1,CASSPPLSWDSLSTPNYGYTF
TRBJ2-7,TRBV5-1,CASSLFSDYEQYF
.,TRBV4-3,CASSQGDRTTKGWTQYF
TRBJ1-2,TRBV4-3,CASSQGSGQNYGYTF
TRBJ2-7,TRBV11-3,CASSSPTRATYEQYF
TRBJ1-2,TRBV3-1,CASSPQAGPNYGYTF
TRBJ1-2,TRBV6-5,CASSRDRGSYGYTF
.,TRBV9,CASSLTSGVSDEQYF
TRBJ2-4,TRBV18,CASSLDGSAKNIQYF
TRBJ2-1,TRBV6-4,CASSRYDSYNEQFF
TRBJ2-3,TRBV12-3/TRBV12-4,CASNLAADTQYF
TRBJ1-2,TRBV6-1,CASKGGGLSNYGYTF
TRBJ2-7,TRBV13,CASSSLQETEQYF
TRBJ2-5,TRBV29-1,CSFPRAGYNEQYF
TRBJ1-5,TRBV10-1,CASQAGHINQPQHF
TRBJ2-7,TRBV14,CASSQVTIYNEQYF
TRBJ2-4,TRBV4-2,CASSQEAGMGNIQYF
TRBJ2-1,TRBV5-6,CASSPGQGMANEQFF
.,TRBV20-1,CSAQTLGGAYNEQYF
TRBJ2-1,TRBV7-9,CASIRGAGTYNNEQFF
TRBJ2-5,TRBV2,CASRSGGRETQYF
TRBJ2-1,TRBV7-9,CASSFRGQYNEQFF
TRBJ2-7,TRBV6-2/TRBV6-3,CASSSGWQDSYEQYF
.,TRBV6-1,CASGRDRVTKNIQYF
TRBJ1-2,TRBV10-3,CAISESARAPNYGYTF
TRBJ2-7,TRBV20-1,CSASPGTDYEQYF